These T cell receptor beta chains were read from a single sample in a study of T cells in lung cancer brain metastases. Assay: immunoSEQ multiplex PCR; the TCRdb copy retains only in-frame clones and omits some. The sample includes over a thousand clones, about 86% of them seen just once. Source material: tumor tissue from a brain metastasis. The origin of the receptors is a woman between 50 and 59 years old with non-small cell lung cancer that had spread to the brain. The CDR3 runs from the conserved cysteine through the conserved F or W. A D gene is named only where the DNA matches it firmly. Where a row states a size, it is once, few, many or the class of an expanded clone; other rows omit it.

j_call v_call clone_size d_call cdr3_aa cdr3_nt
TRBJ2-3 TRBV2 NA TRBD2 CASSELVASGTFYRTDTQYF TGTGCCAGCAGTGAATTGGTAGCTAGCGGGACTTTTTACCGCACAGATACGCAGTATTTT
TRBJ2-5 TRBV14 NA NA CARTRLARKETQYF TGTGCCAGGACCCGGCTAGCCCGAAAAGAGACCCAGTACTTC
TRBJ2-2 TRBV12-5 NA NA CASGTNTGELFF TGTGCTAGTGGCACGAACACCGGGGAGCTGTTTTTT
TRBJ1-1 TRBV2 NA NA CASSSSDFEAFF TGTGCCAGCAGTTCGTCGGACTTTGAAGCTTTCTTT
TRBJ2-7 TRBV11-2 NA TRBD1 CASSLGQGIYEQYF TGTGCCAGCAGCTTAGGACAGGGAATATACGAGCAGTACTTC
TRBJ2-5 TRBV5-1 NA NA CASSLVSQETQYF TGCGCCAGCAGCTTGGTCAGCCAAGAGACCCAGTACTTC
TRBJ1-4 TRBV2 NA TRBD1 CASILQGEKLFF TGTGCCAGCATTTTACAGGGGGAAAAACTGTTTTTT
TRBJ2-5 TRBV5-6 once TRBD1 CASSRTGYGETQYF TGTGCCAGCAGCCGGACAGGGTATGGCGAGACCCAGTACTTC
TRBJ2-2 TRBV2 NA NA CASSGHVNTGELFF TGTGCCAGCAGTGGACACGTGAACACCGGGGAGCTGTTTTTT
TRBJ2-1 TRBV5-1 NA TRBD2 CASSLSVAGGGEQFF TGCGCCAGCAGCTTGTCGGTAGCGGGAGGAGGCGAGCAGTTCTTC
TRBJ1-2 TRBV7-9 NA NA CASRSGKDGYTF TGTGCCAGTCGCAGTGGAAAGGATGGCTACACCTTC
TRBJ2-2 TRBV10-3 NA TRBD2 CASATSGNTGELFF TGTGCCTCTGCCACTAGCGGTAATACCGGGGAGCTGTTTTTT